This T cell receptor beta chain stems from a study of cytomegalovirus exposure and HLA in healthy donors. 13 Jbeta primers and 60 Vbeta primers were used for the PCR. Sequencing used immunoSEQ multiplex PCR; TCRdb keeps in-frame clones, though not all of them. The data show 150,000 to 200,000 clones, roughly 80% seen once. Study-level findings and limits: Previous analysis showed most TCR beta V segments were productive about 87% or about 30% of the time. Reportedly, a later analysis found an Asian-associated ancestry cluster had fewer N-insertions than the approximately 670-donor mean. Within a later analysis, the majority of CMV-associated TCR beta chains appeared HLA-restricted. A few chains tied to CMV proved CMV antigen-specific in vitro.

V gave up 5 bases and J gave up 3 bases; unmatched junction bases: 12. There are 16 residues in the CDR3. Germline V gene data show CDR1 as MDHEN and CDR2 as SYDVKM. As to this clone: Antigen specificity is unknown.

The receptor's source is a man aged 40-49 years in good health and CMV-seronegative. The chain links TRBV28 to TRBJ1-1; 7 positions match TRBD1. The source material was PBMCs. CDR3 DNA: TGTGCCAGCAGTCCCCTAGTTAAAACAGGGGACACTGAAGCTTTCTTT. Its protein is CASSPLVKTGDTEAFF.